The present T cell receptor beta chain was sequenced within a study of vaccination effects on CD4 cells after COVID-19. Subsequent to less than 13 days of culture, CD4+ T cells were isolated. Data came from immunoSEQ multiplex PCR; TCRdb stores just in-frame clones and leaves some out. The sample lists tens of thousands of clones, 65% to 85% occurring once. As concerns this clone: The antigen is undetermined.

The ends lost 8 bases at V and 5 bases at J; junction bases unmatched: 17. The CDR3 has 16 amino acids. Germline loops: CDR1 MNHEY, CDR2 SMNVEV (reference sequence). Sequencing used CD4+ T cells from PBMCs cultured without peptide, obtained before COVID-19 vaccination. The receptor's source is a human donor who received a COVID-19 vaccine. The rearrangement links TRBV27 to TRBJ2-5, with 7 bases that match TRBD2. The CDR3 DNA reads TGTGCCAGCGGGGGGTCCAGCGGGGTGACGTTTGAGACCCAGTACTTC. Protein sequence: CASGGSSGVTFETQYF.